This T cell receptor beta chain was documented in a study of blood T cell repertoires in COVID-19. About the study: Samples came from the United States, Italy and Spain, spanning acute and convalescent COVID-19.

Germline values: CDR1 LNHDA, CDR2 SQIVND (reference sequence). V was pared by 4 bases and J by 10 bases, with 5 bases between. CDR3 length equals 11 residues. The repertoire was sequenced with immunoSEQ multiplex PCR; TCRdb's copy has only in-frame clones and lacks some. The sample has around 200,000 clones, 75% to 85% seen once; the top ten hold less than 7%. The rearrangement joins TRBV19 to TRBJ1-6; D remains unclear. Sequenced: peripheral blood. The receptor comes from a woman aged 40 to 50 with COVID-19, enrolled during active disease. As DNA, the CDR3 is TGTGCCAGTAGTACGGGGTCACCCCTCCACTTT. Translated: CASSTGSPLHF.